This T cell receptor (beta chain) originates from a study of T cell repertoires in cytomegalovirus infection. Study as a whole: From public TCR beta signatures came an indication of both CMV infection and matching HLA type.

Looked up from germline, CDR1 is SGHDT and CDR2 is YYEEEE. Trimming removed 0 bases from V and 2 bases from J; junction bases left unmatched: 9. This CDR3 is 18 amino acids long. With respect to this clonotype: The antigen is unknown.

In TCRdb, the reads were re-called with MiXCR into one record per CDR3 protein. In the table there are hundreds of thousands of distinct CDR3 sequences, 30% to 40% of which are singletons. Findings of the study overall: The study identified carriers of CMV plus the relevant HLA from cumulative public TCR beta family frequency.

The TCR originated in a human donor in good health (CMV status not recorded). Some clones in this sample may be carry-over from other donors' samples. This specimen was cultured CD8+ T cells from PBMCs, taken from culture after CMV antigen stimulation. The chain uses TRBV5-6 and TRBJ2-3, with TRBD2 matching over 10 bases. CDR3 DNA sequence: TGTGCCAGCAGCTTGGGTATGGGTCTAGCGGGGGTCACAGATACGCAGTATTTT. Protein: CASSLGMGLAGVTDTQYF.